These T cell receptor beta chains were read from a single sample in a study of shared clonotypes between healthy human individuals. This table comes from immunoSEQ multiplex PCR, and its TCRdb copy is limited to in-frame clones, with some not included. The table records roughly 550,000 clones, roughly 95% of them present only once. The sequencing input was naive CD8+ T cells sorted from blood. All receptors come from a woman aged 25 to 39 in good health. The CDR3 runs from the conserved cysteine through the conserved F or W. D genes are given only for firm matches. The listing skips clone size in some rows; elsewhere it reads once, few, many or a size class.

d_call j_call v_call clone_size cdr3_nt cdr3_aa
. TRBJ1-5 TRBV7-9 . TGTGCCAGCAGCCCCTCGGAGGGTAGCAATCAGCCCCAGCATTTT CASSPSEGSNQPQHF
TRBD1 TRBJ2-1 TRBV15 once TGTGCCACCAGCACGGGACAGGGGTTGGATGAGCAGTTCTTC CATSTGQGLDEQFF
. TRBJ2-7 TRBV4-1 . TGCGCCAGCAGCCAAACCGGGACGGGGACCTACGAGCAGTACTTC CASSQTGTGTYEQYF
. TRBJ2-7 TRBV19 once TGTGCCAGTAGTCCAGATTCCTACGAGCAGTACTTC CASSPDSYEQYF
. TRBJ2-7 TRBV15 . TGTGCCACCAGCAGCTCCCATACCAGTTCCCGCCCCTACGAGCAGTACTTC CATSSSHTSSRPYEQYF
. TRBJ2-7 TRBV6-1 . TGTGCCAGCTCAGGAGTCGGACAGTCCTCCTACGAGCAGTACTTC CASSGVGQSSYEQYF
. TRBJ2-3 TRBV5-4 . TGTGCCAGCAGCTTAAACATAAACACAGATACGCAGTATTTT CASSLNINTDTQYF
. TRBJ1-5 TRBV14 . TGTGCCAGCAGCCGGCAAGGACAGAGGGAAGGCAATCAGCCCCAGCATTTT CASSRQGQREGNQPQHF
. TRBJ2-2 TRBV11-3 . TGTGCCAGCAGCTTATATGTAGCCGGGGAGCTGTTTTTT CASSLYVAGELFF
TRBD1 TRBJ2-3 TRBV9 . TGTGCCAGCACGGGACAGCAGGCAGATACGCAGTATTTT CASTGQQADTQYF
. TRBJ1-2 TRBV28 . TGTGCCAGCAGTTTGAGGGGGGCGAACTATGGCTACACCTTC CASSLRGANYGYTF
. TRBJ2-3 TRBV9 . TGTGCCAGCAGCGTAGGAGGTCTTACAGATACGCAGTATTTT CASSVGGLTDTQYF
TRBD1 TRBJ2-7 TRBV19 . TGTGCCAGTAGTATCCGGGACAGGGGGCTCCACGAGCAGTACTTC CASSIRDRGLHEQYF
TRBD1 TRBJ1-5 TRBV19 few TGTGCCAGCGTCCCGGGACAGGGGAATCAGCCCCAGCATTTT CASVPGQGNQPQHF
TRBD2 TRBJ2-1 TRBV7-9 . TGTGCCAGCAGCTTGCTAGCGGGAGGGGCCTACAATGAGCAGTTCTTC CASSLLAGGAYNEQFF
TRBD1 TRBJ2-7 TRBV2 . TGTGCCAGCAGTGAGTCTTGGGGACAGGAGTACGAGCAGTACTTC CASSESWGQEYEQYF
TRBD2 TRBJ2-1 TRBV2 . TGTGCCACCGCGACTAGCGGGGCTATAGGGTATGAGCAGTTCTTC CATATSGAIGYEQFF
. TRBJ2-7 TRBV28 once TGTGCCAGCAGTTTTGGATCCAGATGGGACGAGCAGTACTTC CASSFGSRWDEQYF
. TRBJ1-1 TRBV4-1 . TGCGCCAGCAGCAAAACAGGGAAAACTGAAGCTTTCTTT CASSKTGKTEAFF
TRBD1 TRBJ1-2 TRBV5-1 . TGCGCCAGCAGCCACACAAAAGGACAGGGTTTGGGAGGCTACACCTTC CASSHTKGQGLGGYTF
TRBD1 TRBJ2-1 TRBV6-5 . TGTGCCAGCGGGGTAGACAGGGGGATTCAGGATGAGCAGTTCTTC CASGVDRGIQDEQFF
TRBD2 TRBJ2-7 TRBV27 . TGTGCCAGCAGCGGGACGACTAGCTTGCGCGAGCAGTACTTC CASSGTTSLREQYF
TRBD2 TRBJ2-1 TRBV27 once TGTGCCAGCAGTTTATCTCCCGCTAGCGGGAGGTACAATGAGCAGTTCTTC CASSLSPASGRYNEQFF
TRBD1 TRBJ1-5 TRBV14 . TGTGCCAGCAGCCACCCTAGTCCGGGACAGGGGGCGGAGAAGGGTAGCAATCAGCCCCAGCATTTT CASSHPSPGQGAEKGSNQPQHF
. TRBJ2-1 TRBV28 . TGTGCCAGCAGTTTAAAGTATAAGGGTATCCATGAGCAGTTCTTC CASSLKYKGIHEQFF
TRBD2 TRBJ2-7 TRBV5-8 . TGTGCCAGCTTTGGAATTAGCGGGAGATCTCAAGGCTACGAGCAGTACTTC CASFGISGRSQGYEQYF
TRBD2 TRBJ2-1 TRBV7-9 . TGTGCCAGCAGCTTATCCCTAGCGGGCCCTGAGGCCAATGAGCAGTTCTTC CASSLSLAGPEANEQFF
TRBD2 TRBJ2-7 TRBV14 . TGTGCCAGCAGCCCGACTAGCACCTACTACGAGCAGTACTTC CASSPTSTYYEQYF
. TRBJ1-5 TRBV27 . TGTGCCAGCAGTTTATATGCAGGGGACCAGCCCCAGCATTTT CASSLYAGDQPQHF
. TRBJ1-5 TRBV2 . TGTGCCAGCAGTCCCGGGACCCTTAGCAATCAGCCCCAGCATTTT CASSPGTLSNQPQHF